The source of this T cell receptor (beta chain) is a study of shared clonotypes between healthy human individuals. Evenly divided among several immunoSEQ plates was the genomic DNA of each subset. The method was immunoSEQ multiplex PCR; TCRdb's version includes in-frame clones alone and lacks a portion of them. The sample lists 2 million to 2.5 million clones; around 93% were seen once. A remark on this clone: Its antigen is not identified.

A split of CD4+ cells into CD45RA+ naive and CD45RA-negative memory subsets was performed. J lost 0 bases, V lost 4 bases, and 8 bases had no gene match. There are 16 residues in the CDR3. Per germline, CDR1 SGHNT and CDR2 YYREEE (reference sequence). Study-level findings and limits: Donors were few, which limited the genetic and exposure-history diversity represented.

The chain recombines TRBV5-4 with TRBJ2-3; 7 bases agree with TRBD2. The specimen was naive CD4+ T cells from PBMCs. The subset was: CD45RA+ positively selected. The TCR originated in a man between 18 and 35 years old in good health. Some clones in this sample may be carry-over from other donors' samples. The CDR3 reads CASSREAWTSTDTQYF. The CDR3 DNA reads TGTGCCAGCAGCCGGGAGGCTTGGACTAGCACAGATACGCAGTATTTT. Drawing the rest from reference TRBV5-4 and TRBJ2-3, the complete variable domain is ETGVTQSPTHLIKTRGQQVTLRCSSQSGHNTVSWYQQALGQGPQFIFQYYREEENGRGNFPPRFSGLQFPNYSSELNVNALELDDSALYLCASSREAWTSTDTQYFGPGTRLTVL.